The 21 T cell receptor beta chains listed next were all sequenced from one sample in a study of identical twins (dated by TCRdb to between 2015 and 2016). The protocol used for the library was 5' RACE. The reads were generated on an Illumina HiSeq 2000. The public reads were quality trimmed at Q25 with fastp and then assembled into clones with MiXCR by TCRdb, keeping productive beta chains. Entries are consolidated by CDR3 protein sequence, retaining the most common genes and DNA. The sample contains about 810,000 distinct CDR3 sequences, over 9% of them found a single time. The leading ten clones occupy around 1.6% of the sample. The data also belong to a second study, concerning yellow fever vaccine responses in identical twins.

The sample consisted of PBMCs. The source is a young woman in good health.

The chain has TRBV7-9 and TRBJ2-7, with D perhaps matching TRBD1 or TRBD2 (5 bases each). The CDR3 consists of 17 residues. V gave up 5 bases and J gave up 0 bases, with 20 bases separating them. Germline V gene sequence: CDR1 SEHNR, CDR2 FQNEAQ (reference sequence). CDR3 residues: CASSRLVGWGSSYEQYF. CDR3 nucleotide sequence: TGTGCCAGCAGCCGCCTCGTGGGGTGGGGGAGCTCCTACGAGCAGTACTTC.

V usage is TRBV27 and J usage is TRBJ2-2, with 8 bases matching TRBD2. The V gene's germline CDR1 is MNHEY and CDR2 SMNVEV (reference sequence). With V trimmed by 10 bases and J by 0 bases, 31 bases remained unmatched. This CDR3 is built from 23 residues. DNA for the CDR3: TGTGCCACCTTTTATCAGCCAGGTTGGGGCGGGACTAGTCCCACGGCGAACACCGGGGAGCTGTTTTTT. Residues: CATFYQPGWGGTSPTANTGELFF.

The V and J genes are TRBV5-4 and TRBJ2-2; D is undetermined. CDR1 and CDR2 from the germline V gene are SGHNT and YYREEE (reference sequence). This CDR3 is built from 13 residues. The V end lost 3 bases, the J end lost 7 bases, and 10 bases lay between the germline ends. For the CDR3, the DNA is TGTGCCAGCAGCTCCCTCAGTGGCGGGGAGCTGTTTTTT. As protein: CASSSLSGGELFF.

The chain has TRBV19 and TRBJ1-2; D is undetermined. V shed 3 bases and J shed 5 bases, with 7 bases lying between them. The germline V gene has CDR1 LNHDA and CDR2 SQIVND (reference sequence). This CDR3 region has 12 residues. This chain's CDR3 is CASSMEIYGYTF. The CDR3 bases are TGTGCCAGTAGTATGGAGATATATGGCTACACCTTC.

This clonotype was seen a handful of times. CDR3 residues: CASSSILGSQETQYF. CDR3 sequence (DNA): TGTGCCAGCAGTTCCATCCTAGGTTCACAAGAGACCCAGTACTTC. The V and J genes are TRBV6-5 and TRBJ2-5; D is undetermined. The germline V gene encodes CDR1 MNHEY and CDR2 SVGAGI. V was clipped by 4 bases and J by 2 bases, with 14 bases between them. This CDR3 contains 15 residues.

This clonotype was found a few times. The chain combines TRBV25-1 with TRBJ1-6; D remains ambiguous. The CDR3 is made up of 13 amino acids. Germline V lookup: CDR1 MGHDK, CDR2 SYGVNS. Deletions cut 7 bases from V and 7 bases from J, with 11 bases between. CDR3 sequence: CASIGGINSPLHF. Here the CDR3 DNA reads TGTGCCAGCATCGGAGGGATCAATTCACCCCTCCACTTT.

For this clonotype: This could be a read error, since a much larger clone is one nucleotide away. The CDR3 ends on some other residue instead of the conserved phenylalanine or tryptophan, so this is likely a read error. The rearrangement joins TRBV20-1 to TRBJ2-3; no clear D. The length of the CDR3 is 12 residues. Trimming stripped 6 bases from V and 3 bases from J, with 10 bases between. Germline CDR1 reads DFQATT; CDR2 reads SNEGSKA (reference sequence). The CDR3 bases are TGCAGTGCCGCCCTCGGAACAGATACGCAGTATTTA. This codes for CSAALGTDTQYL.

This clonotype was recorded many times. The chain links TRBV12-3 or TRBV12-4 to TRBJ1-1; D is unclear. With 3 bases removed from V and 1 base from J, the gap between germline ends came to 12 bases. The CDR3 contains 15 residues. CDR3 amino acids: CASSFIQIGNTEAFF. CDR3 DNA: TGTGCCAGCAGTTTTATTCAAATCGGGAACACTGAAGCTTTCTTT.

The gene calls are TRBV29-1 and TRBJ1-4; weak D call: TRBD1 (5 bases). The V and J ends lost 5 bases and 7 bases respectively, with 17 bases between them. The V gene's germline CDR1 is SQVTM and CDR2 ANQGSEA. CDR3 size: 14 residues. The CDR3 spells CSVKPGGVGEKLFF. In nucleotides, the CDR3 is TGCAGCGTTAAACCCGGGGGAGTCGGTGAAAAACTGTTTTTT.

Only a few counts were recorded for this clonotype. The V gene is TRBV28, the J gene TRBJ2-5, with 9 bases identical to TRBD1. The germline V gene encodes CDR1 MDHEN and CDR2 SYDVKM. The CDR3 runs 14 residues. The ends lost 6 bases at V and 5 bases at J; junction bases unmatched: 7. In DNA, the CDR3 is TGTGCCAGCAGAACAGGGGGCGCGGGGGAGACCCAGTACTTC. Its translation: CASRTGGAGETQYF.

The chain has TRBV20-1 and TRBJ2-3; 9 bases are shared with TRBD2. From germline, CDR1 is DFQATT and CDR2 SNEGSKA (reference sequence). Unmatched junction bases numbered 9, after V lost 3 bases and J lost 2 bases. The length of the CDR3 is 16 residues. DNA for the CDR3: TGCAGTGCTAGCGACTTAGCGGGAGAGTTCACAGATACGCAGTATTTT. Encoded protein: CSASDLAGEFTDTQYF.

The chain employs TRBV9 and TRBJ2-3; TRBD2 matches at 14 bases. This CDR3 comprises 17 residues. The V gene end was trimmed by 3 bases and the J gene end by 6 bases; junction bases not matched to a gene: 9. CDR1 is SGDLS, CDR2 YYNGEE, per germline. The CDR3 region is CASSALGLAGGPDTQYF. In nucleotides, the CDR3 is TGTGCCAGCAGCGCCCTCGGACTAGCGGGAGGCCCGGATACGCAGTATTTT.

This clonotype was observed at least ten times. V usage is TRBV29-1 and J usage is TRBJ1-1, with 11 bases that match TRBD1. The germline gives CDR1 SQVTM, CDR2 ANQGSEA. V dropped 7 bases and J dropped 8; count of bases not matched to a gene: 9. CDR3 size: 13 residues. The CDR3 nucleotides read TGCAGCGCCTGGACAGGGGGCCTTGGGGAAGCTTTCTTT. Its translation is CSAWTGGLGEAFF.

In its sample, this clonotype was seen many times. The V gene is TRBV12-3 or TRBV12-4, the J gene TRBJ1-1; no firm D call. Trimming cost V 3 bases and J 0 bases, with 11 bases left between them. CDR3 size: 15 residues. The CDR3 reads CASSFAVGLNTEAFF. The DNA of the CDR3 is TGTGCCAGCAGTTTCGCAGTAGGCCTGAACACTGAAGCTTTCTTT.

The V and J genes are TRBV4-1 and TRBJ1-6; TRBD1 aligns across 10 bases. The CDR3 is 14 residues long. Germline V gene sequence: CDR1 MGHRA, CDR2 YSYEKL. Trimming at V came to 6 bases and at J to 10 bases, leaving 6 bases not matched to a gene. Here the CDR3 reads CASRLGQGNSPLHF. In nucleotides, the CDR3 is TGCGCCAGCAGACTGGGACAGGGGAACTCACCCCTCCACTTT.

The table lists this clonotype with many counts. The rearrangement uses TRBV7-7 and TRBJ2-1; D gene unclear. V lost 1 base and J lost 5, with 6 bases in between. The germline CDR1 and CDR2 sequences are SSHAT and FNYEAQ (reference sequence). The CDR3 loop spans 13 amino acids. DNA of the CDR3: TGTGCCAGCAGCTTAGACAGCCACAATGAGCAGTTCTTC. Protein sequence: CASSLDSHNEQFF.

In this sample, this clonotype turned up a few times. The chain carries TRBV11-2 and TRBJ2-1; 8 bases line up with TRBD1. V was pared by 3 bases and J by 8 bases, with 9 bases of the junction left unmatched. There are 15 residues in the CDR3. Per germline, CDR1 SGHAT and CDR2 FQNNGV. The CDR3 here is CASSLGQGALDEQFF. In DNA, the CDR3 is TGTGCCAGCAGCTTGGGTCAGGGGGCCTTGGATGAGCAGTTCTTC.

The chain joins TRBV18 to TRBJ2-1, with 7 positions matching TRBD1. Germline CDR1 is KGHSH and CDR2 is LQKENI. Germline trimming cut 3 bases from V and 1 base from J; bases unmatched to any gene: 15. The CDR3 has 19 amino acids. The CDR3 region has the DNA TGTGCCAGCTCACCTCGGGACAGACCAACCTACGATTCCTACAATGAGCAGTTCTTC. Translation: CASSPRDRPTYDSYNEQFF.

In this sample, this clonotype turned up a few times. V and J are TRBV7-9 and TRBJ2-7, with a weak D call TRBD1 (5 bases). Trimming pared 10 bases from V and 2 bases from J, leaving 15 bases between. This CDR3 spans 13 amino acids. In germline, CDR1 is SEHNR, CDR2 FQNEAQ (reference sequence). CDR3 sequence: CATAKGIAYEQYF. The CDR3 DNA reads TGTGCCACCGCAAAGGGGATTGCCTACGAGCAGTACTTC.

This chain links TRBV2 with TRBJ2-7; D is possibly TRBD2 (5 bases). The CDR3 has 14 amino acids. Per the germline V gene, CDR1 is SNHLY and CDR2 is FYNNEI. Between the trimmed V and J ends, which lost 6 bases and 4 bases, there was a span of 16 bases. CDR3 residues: CASSPRRAGYEQYF. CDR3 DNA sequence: TGTGCCAGCAGCCCCCGGCGGGCCGGGTACGAGCAGTACTTC.

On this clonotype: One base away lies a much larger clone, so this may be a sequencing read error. CDR3 loop: CASRARKDQETKYF. The CDR3 nucleotides read TGTGCCAGCAGGGCGCGGAAGGATCAAGAGACCAAGTACTTC. The chain combines TRBV2 with TRBJ2-5, with D unresolved. CDR3 length: 14 amino acids. CDR1 is SNHLY, CDR2 FYNNEI, per germline.